Presented here are 17 T cell receptor beta chains from one specimen sequenced in a study of OX40 agonist ivuxolimab in advanced cancers. TCRdb's table, derived via immunoSEQ multiplex PCR, lists solely in-frame clones and lacks some. The data show approximately 82,000 clones, 85% to 95% seen once. Source: CD4+ or CD8+ T cells sorted from blood, taken in a trial of the OX40 agonist ivuxolimab. These receptors came from an adult with an advanced solid tumor such as melanoma, head and neck, liver or kidney cancer.

The V gene is TRBV2, the J gene TRBJ2-7, with 11 bases that match TRBD2. From germline, CDR1 is SNHLY and CDR2 FYNNEI. The CDR3 consists of 17 residues. V shed 5 bases and J 4 bases; nucleotides not matched to a gene: 13. The CDR3 here is CASSLRDRGLAGYEQYF. CDR3 coding DNA: TGTGCCAGCAGTTTACGGGACAGAGGACTAGCGGGTTACGAGCAGTACTTC.

This CDR3 reads CASSEGGLSTDTQYF. The CDR3 DNA reads TGTGCCAGCAGTGAGGGCGGGCTATCCACAGATACGCAGTATTTT. The chain has TRBV25-1 and TRBJ2-3; a possible D gene is TRBD2 (5 bases). V was cut by 3 bases and J by 2 bases, with 12 bases left in between. The CDR3 is 15 amino acids. Germline V gene sequence: CDR1 MGHDK, CDR2 SYGVNS.

The chain couples TRBV14 to TRBJ2-2, with TRBD2 matching over 7 bases. The CDR3 is 14 amino acids. With V trimmed by 4 bases and J by 3 bases, 2 bases remained unmatched. CDR1 and CDR2 from the germline V gene are SGHDN and FVKESK. CDR3 coding DNA: TGTGCCAGCAGCCCTACTAGCGACACCGGGGAGCTGTTTTTT. Translated, it gives CASSPTSDTGELFF.

The genes are TRBV6-5 and TRBJ1-2, with D perhaps matching TRBD1 (5 bases). Deletions cut 5 bases from V and 3 bases from J, with 16 bases between. This CDR3 has 15 amino acids. From germline, CDR1 is MNHEY and CDR2 SVGAGI. This CDR3 reads CASSTPGGAHYGYTF. DNA for the CDR3: TGTGCCAGCAGTACCCCGGGAGGGGCTCACTATGGCTACACCTTC.

Only one count was recorded for this clone. The chain joins TRBV5-4 to TRBJ2-5; the D gene is possibly TRBD2 (6 bases). Between the trimmed V and J ends, which lost 3 bases and 3 bases, there was a span of 18 bases. There are 16 residues in the CDR3. Germline-derived CDR1 and CDR2 are SGHNT and YYREEE (reference sequence). The CDR3 protein is CASSWENGEVEETQYF. In DNA form, the CDR3 reads TGTGCCAGCAGCTGGGAGAACGGGGAGGTCGAAGAGACCCAGTACTTC.

This sequence joins TRBV9 and TRBJ2-1; 10 positions agree with TRBD2. This CDR3 has 17 residues. Germline V CDR1 and CDR2: SGDLS, YYNGEE. Germline trimming cut 3 bases from V and 0 bases from J; bases unmatched to any gene: 6. Here the CDR3 DNA reads TGTGCCAGCAGCGCTGGACCTAGCGGGAGCTCCTACAATGAGCAGTTCTTC. Amino acids: CASSAGPSGSSYNEQFF.

The rearrangement links TRBV7-8 to TRBJ2-2, with 7 bases aligning to TRBD2. This CDR3 is 19 amino acids long. The J segment lost 5 bases and the V segment lost 4 bases, leaving 19 bases of the junction unmatched. Germline assignment: CDR1 SGHVS and CDR2 FQNEAQ. CDR3 nucleotide sequence: TGTGCCAGCAGCTCACTTAGGTCTTGGCTAGCGCGGGAGACCGGGGAGCTGTTTTTT. Protein: CASSSLRSWLARETGELFF.

CDR3 bases: TGTGCCAGCAGTTACTCGAAGTACACTGAAGCTTTCTTT. It yields the protein CASSYSKYTEAFF. The chain joins TRBV6-6 to TRBJ1-1; D is uncertain. In germline, CDR1 is MNHNY, CDR2 SVGAGI (reference sequence). V lost 0 bases and J 3 bases, leaving 5 bases between the germline ends. CDR3 length: 13 residues.

This chain uses TRBV2 with TRBJ1-6, with D uncertain. The CDR3 loop spans 13 amino acids. V was clipped by 9 bases and J by 2 bases, with 8 bases between them. Germline loops: CDR1 SNHLY, CDR2 FYNNEI. CDR3 sequence (DNA): TGTGCCAGGGCCCTCGCCTATAATTCACCCCTCCACTTT. Translated, it gives CARALAYNSPLHF.

This chain connects TRBV19 to TRBJ2-7, with TRBD2 as a possible D gene (7 bases). The CDR3 loop spans 15 amino acids. With 5 bases removed from V and 7 bases from J, the gap between germline ends came to 21 bases. Germline V lookup: CDR1 LNHDA, CDR2 SQIVND (reference sequence). CDR3 nucleotide sequence: TGTGCCAGTAGTTGGGGGGGCAGGGGATCGGAGGAGCAGTACTTC. It is translated as CASSWGGRGSEEQYF.

The CDR3 here is CASSPSTGVAYGYTF. For the CDR3, the DNA is TGTGCCAGCAGTCCATCGACAGGGGTGGCCTATGGCTACACCTTC. This rearrangement joins TRBV21-1 to TRBJ1-2; the tabulated D call, TRBD1, remains unverified against the DNA. TRBV21-1 is a recognized pseudogene. This CDR3 region has 15 residues.

The V and J genes are TRBV19 and TRBJ2-5, with D possibly being TRBD1 (5 bases). Germline V gives CDR1 LNHDA, CDR2 SQIVND (reference sequence). The CDR3 loop spans 13 amino acids. V was cut by 6 bases and J by 5 bases, with 13 bases left in between. Here the CDR3 DNA reads TGTGCCAGTAGGGGTGTCAGGGTGGAGACCCAGTACTTC. Translation gives CASRGVRVETQYF.

The rearrangement links TRBV7-9 to TRBJ2-7, with 7 bases matching TRBD2. CDR1 and CDR2 (germline): SEHNR, FQNEAQ (reference sequence). The CDR3 consists of 14 residues. The V and J ends lost 6 bases and 2 bases, in that order; junction bases with no gene match: 7. CDR3 amino acids: CASRPLAAPYEQYF. Written as DNA, the CDR3 is TGTGCCAGCAGACCTCTAGCGGCCCCCTACGAGCAGTACTTC.

This chain connects TRBV4-3 to TRBJ2-2, with 7 positions matching TRBD1. Losses at the gene ends were 2 bases for V and 4 bases for J; bases not matched to a gene: 1. CDR3 length equals 14 residues. Germline CDR1 reads LGHNA; CDR2 reads YSLEER. The CDR3 DNA reads TGCGCCAGCAGCCAATACAGGGGCACCGGGGAGCTGTTTTTT. Residues: CASSQYRGTGELFF.

The chain uses TRBV4-3 and TRBJ2-7, with 7 nucleotides matching TRBD1. In germline, CDR1 is LGHNA, CDR2 YSLEER. The CDR3 is 14 amino acids. The J segment lost 0 bases and the V segment lost 4 bases, leaving 3 bases of the junction unmatched. CDR3: CASSPGQSSYEQYF. The CDR3 nucleotides read TGCGCCAGCAGCCCGGGACAGAGCTCCTACGAGCAGTACTTC.

In DNA, the CDR3 is TGTGCCAGCAGCCCCAGGGGTCAGGGCACTGAAGCTTTCTTT. It encodes CASSPRGQGTEAFF. V is TRBV7-6 and J is TRBJ1-1; tentatively, D is TRBD1 (6 bases). This CDR3 region has 14 residues. The V end was cut by 5 bases, the J end by 4 bases, with 14 bases between. CDR1 and CDR2 from the germline V gene are SGHVS and FNYEAQ.

This chain connects TRBV6-4 to TRBJ2-3, with 9 bases matching TRBD2. Per the germline V gene, CDR1 is MRHNA and CDR2 is SNTAGT. The CDR3 covers 16 residues. J lost 2 bases, V lost 2 bases, and 5 bases had no gene match. The CDR3 protein is CASSDTTSGTTDTQYF. DNA of the CDR3: TGTGCCAGCAGTGACACGACTAGCGGCACCACAGATACGCAGTATTTT.